This T cell receptor (beta chain) was identified in a study of blood T cells in healthy people across ages. J was trimmed by 1 base and V by 6 bases; bases with no gene match: 6. The germline V gene has CDR1 ENHRY and CDR2 SYGVKD. CDR3 length: 17 amino acids. The authors ran a second PCR of 7 to 11 cycles using a sample-barcoded 5' primer and a J-beta primer mix. From the 5' RACE reads, TCRdb called clonotypes with MiXCR, one entry per CDR3 protein. The sample comprises some 760,000 distinct CDR3 sequences, 20% to 25% of which are singletons, and roughly 3.5% rests with the top ten. This same sample was also taken into another study, of T cells of mothers and their children.

This chain connects TRBV10-3 to TRBJ2-3; TRBD2 aligns across 14 bases. The TCR comes from a boy younger than 18 in good health. Sequencing was performed on blood. The CDR3 nucleotides are TGTGCCATCAGCCGTGGACTAGCGGGGGGCCGCACAGATACGCAGTATTTT. Its protein is CAISRGLAGGRTDTQYF.